The table lists the clone carrying this T cell receptor beta chain with a few counts. A second PCR of 7 to 11 cycles used a sample-barcoded 5' primer and a J-beta primer mix. A single record per CDR3 protein comes from TCRdb applying MiXCR to the 5' RACE reads. The sample lists 250,000 to 300,000 distinct CDR3 sequences; roughly 26% were seen once. This entry comes from a study of blood T cells in healthy people across ages. Drawn from each donor were approximately 9.2 milliliters of peripheral blood. The CDR3 is 18 residues long. The junction had 13 bases not matched to a gene; V was cut back by 6 bases and J by 1 base. Germline loops: CDR1 DFQATT, CDR2 SNEGSKA (reference sequence).

The J gene is TRBJ2-3, the V gene TRBV20-1, with 13 bases lining up with TRBD2. This receptor was identified in a woman between 65 and 79 years old in good health. The material sequenced was blood. The CDR3 loop is CSAIRTSGSRLGTDTQYF. The CDR3 nucleotides read TGCAGTGCGATAAGGACTAGCGGGAGTCGATTGGGCACAGATACGCAGTATTTT.